The rows below give T cell receptor beta chains drawn from one sample of a study of blood T cell repertoires in COVID-19. Clones were read by immunoSEQ multiplex PCR, and TCRdb kept only the in-frame ones, dropping some. The sample holds 70,000 or so clones, approximately 80% seen once. Sequenced sample: peripheral blood. The receptor source for this set is a human donor in a cohort sampled during active COVID-19. Each CDR3 is given with its conserved first and last residue. D genes are given only for firm matches. Not all rows give a size; the values are once, few, many and, for expanded clones, a class.

>17|.|TRBD2|TRBV27|TRBJ2-4
CASQGLAGGPSKNIQYF
TGTGCCAGCCAAGGACTAGCGGGAGGTCCGTCCAAAAACATTCAGTACTTC
>13|.|.|TRBV7-2|TRBJ2-2
CASSLTNTGELFF
TGTGCCAGCAGCTTGACTAACACCGGGGAGCTGTTTTTT
>14|.|.|TRBV7-2|TRBJ1-1
CASSPDRGNTEAFF
TGTGCCAGCAGCCCCGATCGGGGGAACACTGAAGCTTTCTTT
>15|medium-sized|TRBD2|TRBV10-3|TRBJ2-7
CAIRGTSGRAREQYF
TGTGCCATCAGAGGGACTAGCGGGAGGGCCCGTGAGCAGTACTTC
>16|.|TRBD2|TRBV7-8|TRBJ2-2
CASGTGLAGVAGELFF
TGTGCCAGCGGAACAGGACTAGCGGGGGTCGCCGGGGAGCTGTTTTTT
>15|.|TRBD1|TRBV19|TRBJ1-2
CASSTPGQGNYGYTF
TGTGCCAGTAGTACCCCCGGACAGGGTAACTATGGCTACACCTTC
>13|.|.|TRBV12-3/TRBV12-4|TRBJ2-1
CASSTRLDNEQFF
TGTGCCAGCAGTACCCGACTGGACAATGAGCAGTTCTTC
>15|few|TRBD1|TRBV4-2|TRBJ1-2
CASSQESGQGRGYTF
TGTGCCAGCAGCCAAGAAAGTGGACAGGGTCGTGGCTACACCTTC
>16|few|.|TRBV28|TRBJ2-7
CASSSPPTGSFNEQYF
TGTGCCAGCAGTTCTCCACCTACAGGGAGTTTCAACGAGCAGTACTTC
>13|.|.|TRBV5-1|TRBJ2-1
CASKLARDNEQFF
TGCGCCAGCAAGCTAGCAAGGGACAATGAGCAGTTCTTC
>16|.|TRBD1|TRBV25-1|TRBJ1-2
CASSEYKTGGNYGYTF
TGTGCCAGCAGTGAATATAAAACAGGGGGTAACTATGGCTACACCTTC
>16|.|.|TRBV7-9|TRBJ2-3
CASSLEQDASTDTQYF
TGTGCCAGCAGCTTAGAACAGGATGCTAGCACAGATACGCAGTATTTT
>15|.|TRBD2|TRBV5-1|TRBJ2-7
CASSLAGGSSYEQYF
TGCGCCAGCAGCTTGGCGGGGGGAAGCTCCTACGAGCAGTACTTC
>15|.|TRBD1|TRBV6-5|TRBJ1-3
CASRRNRDSGNTIYF
TGTGCCAGCAGGCGAAACCGGGACAGTGGAAACACCATATATTTT
>16|.|TRBD2|TRBV27|TRBJ2-3
CASSLFAGGRVGGQYF
TGTGCCAGCAGTTTATTTGCGGGGGGGCGCGTGGGAGGGCAGTATTTT
>13|.|TRBD1|TRBV30|TRBJ1-3
CAWRDRGSNTIYF
TGTGCCTGGCGGGACAGGGGCTCGAACACCATATATTTT
>15|.|.|TRBV28|TRBJ1-5
CASRPDGGGNQPQHF
TGTGCCAGCAGGCCTGACGGGGGTGGGAATCAGCCCCAGCATTTT
>14|.|.|TRBV27|TRBJ1-2
CASSLNGFDYGYTF
TGTGCCAGCAGTTTAAATGGCTTTGACTATGGCTACACCTTC
>15|.|TRBD1|TRBV5-1|TRBJ2-5
CASRGWTGAGETQYF
TGCGCCAGCCGGGGATGGACAGGGGCGGGAGAGACCCAGTACTTC
>13|once|.|TRBV5-4|TRBJ1-2
CASSSEANYGYTF
TGTGCCAGCAGCTCAGAGGCTAACTATGGCTACACCTTC
>13|.|.|TRBV6-5|TRBJ1-1
CASSSTENTEAFF
TGTGCCAGCAGTAGTACAGAGAACACTGAAGCTTTCTTT
>14|.|TRBD1|TRBV4-2|TRBJ1-2
CASSQDSTGGGYTF
TGTGCCAGCAGCCAAGATAGTACAGGGGGAGGCTACACCTTC
>14|few|TRBD1|TRBV7-7|TRBJ2-3
CASSQGQATDTQYF
TGTGCTAGCAGCCAAGGACAGGCCACAGATACGCAGTATTTT
>14|.|TRBD1|TRBV5-6|TRBJ1-2
CASSLVTGGDGYTF
TGTGCCAGCAGCTTGGTGACAGGGGGCGATGGCTACACCTTC
>15|.|TRBD1|TRBV23-1|TRBJ1-5
CASSPTGRCNQPQHF
TGCGCCAGCAGCCCGACAGGGAGATGCAATCAGCCCCAGCATTTT
>14|.|.|TRBV11-3|TRBJ2-2
CASSAGTNTGELFF
TGTGCCAGCAGCGCCGGGACTAACACCGGGGAGCTGTTTTTT
>12|.|TRBD1|TRBV20-1|TRBJ2-3
CSAIDRADTQYF
TGCAGTGCTATTGACAGGGCTGATACGCAGTATTTT
>14|.|TRBD2|TRBV10-3|TRBJ2-3
CASKRELSPDTQYF
TGTGCCAGCAAGCGGGAGTTGTCCCCAGATACGCAGTATTTT
>13|.|TRBD1|TRBV12-3/TRBV12-4|TRBJ2-7
CASRTTGTYEQYF
TGTGCCAGCAGAACGACAGGGACCTACGAGCAGTACTTC
>15|.|TRBD1|TRBV29-1|TRBJ2-5
CSTRTGTGPGETQYF
TGCAGCACCCGAACCGGGACAGGGCCTGGGGAGACCCAGTACTTC
>16|.|.|TRBV27|TRBJ2-1
CASSSDGHMVYNEQFF
TGTGCCAGCAGTTCGGATGGACACATGGTCTACAATGAGCAGTTCTTC
>12|.|.|TRBV24-1|TRBJ2-1
CATSRLDNEQFF
TGTGCCACTTCTAGACTAGACAATGAGCAGTTCTTC
>15|.|TRBD1|TRBV7-2|TRBJ2-1
CASSLVGQGHNEQFF
TGTGCCAGCAGCTTAGTGGGACAGGGGCACAATGAGCAGTTCTTC
>16|.|TRBD1|TRBV10-3|TRBJ1-2
CAISETGLDRDGGYTF
TGTGCCATCAGTGAGACGGGCTTGGACAGGGACGGTGGCTACACCTTC
>18|once|TRBD2|TRBV9|TRBJ2-3
CASSVGLAGDGLSDTQYF
TGTGCCAGCAGCGTAGGTTTAGCGGGAGATGGATTATCAGATACGCAGTATTTT
>17|few|TRBD2|TRBV4-3|TRBJ2-3
CASSQDPGGGVPDTQYF
TGCGCCAGCAGCCAAGATCCGGGCGGGGGGGTCCCAGATACGCAGTATTTT
>16|few|TRBD1|TRBV7-9|TRBJ1-6
CASSRSLGQENSPLHF
TGTGCCAGCAGCCGTAGTTTGGGACAGGAAAATTCACCCCTCCACTTT
>15|.|.|TRBV6-2/TRBV6-3|TRBJ2-5
CASSSRQAQRETQYF
TGTGCCAGCAGTTCCCGACAGGCCCAGAGGGAGACCCAGTACTTC
>15|.|TRBD2|TRBV18|TRBJ2-3
CASSPEGGRADTQYF
TGTGCCAGCTCACCAGAGGGCGGGAGGGCAGATACGCAGTATTTT
>14|.|TRBD1|TRBV27|TRBJ2-7
CASSFDRVGYEQYF
TGTGCCAGCAGTTTCGACAGGGTAGGCTACGAGCAGTACTTC
>13|.|.|TRBV7-2|TRBJ2-5
CASSLEAGETQYF
TGTGCCAGCAGCTTAGAGGCAGGAGAGACCCAGTACTTC
>14|once|.|TRBV7-2|TRBJ2-1
CASSLGGAFDEQFF
TGTGCCAGCAGCTTAGGAGGCGCCTTTGATGAGCAGTTCTTC
>10|.|.|TRBV29-1|TRBJ2-3
CSASVDTQYF
TGCAGCGCGTCCGTAGATACGCAGTATTTT
>15|.|.|TRBV6-1|TRBJ1-1
CASSERRGTNTEAFF
TGTGCCAGCAGTGAGAGGAGGGGCACGAACACTGAAGCTTTCTTT
>12|few|.|TRBV19|TRBJ2-1
CASAPHGNEQFF
TGTGCCAGTGCTCCACATGGTAATGAGCAGTTCTTC
>13|.|.|TRBV5-6|TRBJ2-1
CASSLGRRDEQFF
TGTGCCAGCAGCTTGGGGAGGAGGGATGAGCAGTTCTTC